This T cell receptor (beta chain) stems from a study of CD8 T cells in ankylosing spondylitis. TCRdb ran MiXCR on the 5' RACE reads and lists one entry per CDR3 protein. The data hold 190,000 or so distinct CDR3 sequences, with 9.5% to 15% observed a single time. The CDR3 sequence is 14 residues long. V was trimmed by 7 bases and J by 1 base, leaving 13 bases between them. Sequencing was performed on blood, either unsorted or a sorted T cell fraction (not recorded which). This TCR came from a male donor with ankylosing spondylitis or in good health (not recorded which). This chain connects TRBV12-3 or TRBV12-4 to TRBJ2-5; unclear D gene. The CDR3 loop is CASTQDEFQETQYF. The CDR3 bases are TGTGCCAGCACCCAGGACGAGTTCCAAGAGACCCAGTACTTC.